The text below deals with one TCR beta chain. No antigen is known for it. Sequencing used cDNA as its template, made by extracting RNA and reverse transcribing it. This table comes from immunoSEQ multiplex PCR, and its TCRdb copy is limited to in-frame clones, with some not included. The sample contains 200,000 to 250,000 clones, more than 45% of which appear only once. These data originate in a study of CD8+ T cells in alopecia areata. Study-level information: Each of the treated patients was given oral tofacitinib, 5 to 10 mg twice daily, for moderate-to-severe alopecia areata. Overall study findings and caveats: Normal scalp showed lower clonality than lesional scalp, especially alopecia totalis/universalis.

Trimming took off 4 bases at V and 0 bases at J, with 5 bases between the two ends. Germline V CDR1 and CDR2: SGHRS, YFSETQ. CDR3 length: 12 amino acids. The rearrangement joins TRBV5-1 to TRBJ2-7; D is uncertain. Source: CD4+ T cells sorted from blood, taken at week 0. This TCR was sampled from a human donor with alopecia areata. CDR3 sequence: CASSDSSYEQYF. CDR3 in DNA: TGCGCCAGCAGCGATAGCTCCTACGAGCAGTACTTC.